Shown below are 11 T cell receptor beta chains from a single sample sequenced in a study of blood T cell repertoires in COVID-19. The method was immunoSEQ multiplex PCR; TCRdb's version includes in-frame clones alone and lacks a portion of them. The table lists tens of thousands of clones, around nine tenths of them singletons, with more than 10% in the top ten. Sequencing was carried out using peripheral blood. Every receptor here comes from a man between 65 and 85 years old with active or convalescent COVID-19.

DNA of the CDR3: TGCGCCAGCAGCGGCCAGGGGGCTGAGAACACTGAAGCTTTCTTT. It is translated as CASSGQGAENTEAFF. The rearrangement links TRBV5-1 to TRBJ1-1, with 8 bases identical to TRBD1. CDR1 and CDR2 from the germline V gene are SGHRS and YFSETQ. Losses at the gene ends were 4 bases for V and 1 base for J; bases not matched to a gene: 6. CDR3 length: 15 amino acids.

V gene TRBV19 combines with J gene TRBJ1-2; D gene ambiguous. Germline V gene lookup returns CDR1 LNHDA and CDR2 SQIVND (reference sequence). V lost 6 bases and J 4 bases, leaving 9 bases between the germline ends. This CDR3 spans 12 amino acids. CDR3 in DNA: TGTGCCAGTAGCGGAGGAGGCTATGGCTACACCTTC. Protein sequence: CASSGGGYGYTF.

The rearrangement joins TRBV13 to TRBJ1-2; no firm D call. Germline V gives CDR1 PRHDT, CDR2 FYEKMQ (reference sequence). V was cut by 5 bases and J by 6 bases, with 16 bases left in between. This CDR3 is built from 14 residues. The CDR3 nucleotides read TGTGCCAGCAGCCCGCGACTGAGATGGGATGGCTACACCTTC. It is translated as CASSPRLRWDGYTF.

The CDR3 bases are TGTGCCAGCAGCCCAATCGGGGGGCATTTCACTGAAGCTTTCTTT. Encoded protein: CASSPIGGHFTEAFF. This sequence joins TRBV6-5 and TRBJ1-1, with a weak D call TRBD1 (6 bases). The CDR3 has 15 residues. Trimming shortened V by 6 bases and J by 4 bases, and 18 bases separated the two germline ends. Germline CDR1 and CDR2: MNHEY and SVGAGI.

A few counts support this clone. J is TRBJ1-5 and V is TRBV11-2, with D perhaps TRBD1 (5 bases). Germline CDR1 and CDR2: SGHAT and FQNNGV. V dropped 3 bases and J dropped 1 base, with 7 bases sitting between them. The CDR3 contains 14 residues. CDR3 sequence: CASSFGGSNQPQHF. Written as DNA, the CDR3 is TGTGCCAGCAGCTTTGGGGGGAGCAATCAGCCCCAGCATTTT. Supplemented by reference TRBV11-2 and TRBJ1-5, the full variable domain reads EAGVAQSPRYKIIEKRQSVAFWCNPISGHATLYWYQQILGQGPKLLIQFQNNGVVDDSQLPKDRFSAERLKGVDSTLKIQPAKLEDSAVYLCASSFGGSNQPQHFGDGTRLSIL.

The V gene is TRBV4-2, the J gene TRBJ2-2, with 8 positions matching TRBD2. Per the germline V gene, CDR1 is LGHNA and CDR2 is YNFKEQ. The CDR3 spans 18 residues. V was pared by 2 bases and J by 3 bases, with 11 bases of the junction left unmatched. In nucleotides, the CDR3 is TGTGCCAGCAGCCAACGGCCTCCCGGGACTAGTTACACCGGGGAGCTGTTTTTT. This sequence encodes CASSQRPPGTSYTGELFF.

This clone was observed once. CDR3 coding DNA: TGTGCCAGCAGCTTAGTTCAGGGGGTCACAGATACGCAGTATTTT. This codes for CASSLVQGVTDTQYF. The J gene is TRBJ2-3, the V gene TRBV7-9; TRBD1 matches 7 bases. The CDR3 contains 15 residues. Per germline, CDR1 SEHNR and CDR2 FQNEAQ (reference sequence). Unmatched junction bases numbered 3, after V lost 1 base and J lost 2 bases. Filled out from reference TRBV7-9 and TRBJ2-3, the complete variable domain reads DTGVSQNPRHKITKRGQNVTFRCDPISEHNRLYWYRQTLGQGPEFLTYFQNEAQLEKSRLLSDRFSAERPKGSFSTLEIQRTEQGDSAMYLCASSLVQGVTDTQYFGPGTRLTVL.

The V gene is TRBV6-5, the J gene TRBJ1-2, with D hard to call. The CDR3 runs to 11 residues. V shed 8 bases and J shed 7 bases, with 11 bases lying between them. CDR1 is MNHEY and CDR2 is SVGAGI in the germline V gene. The CDR3 nucleotides are TGTGCCAGCCTTTCGGGTGGTGGCTACACCTTC. Its protein product is CASLSGGGYTF.

The rearrangement links TRBV29-1 to TRBJ2-5; D is unresolved. The CDR3 length is 11 residues. Trimming cost V 5 bases and J 4 bases, with 8 bases left between them. The germline gives CDR1 SQVTM, CDR2 ANQGSEA. The CDR3 DNA reads TGCAGCGTTTTCAGTGGAGAGACCCAGTACTTC. Translating gives CSVFSGETQYF.

The chain employs TRBV7-6 and TRBJ2-5, with D possibly TRBD2 on 6 matching bases. The CDR3 runs to 15 residues. CDR1 is SGHVS and CDR2 is FNYEAQ in the germline V gene. V was clipped by 2 bases and J by 9 bases, with 19 bases between them. The DNA of the CDR3 is TGTGCCAGCAGCTTACGGAATAGCGGCTTTTCCGCCCAGTACTTC. It codes for CASSLRNSGFSAQYF.

J is TRBJ2-1 and V is TRBV9, with 10 bases lining up with TRBD2. Germline V CDR1 and CDR2: SGDLS, YYNGEE. V lost 0 bases, J lost 5 bases, and 5 bases stayed unmatched. The CDR3 is made up of 16 amino acids. This CDR3 reads CASSVGRTSGNNEQFF. In DNA form, the CDR3 reads TGTGCCAGCAGCGTAGGTCGGACTAGCGGTAACAATGAGCAGTTCTTC.